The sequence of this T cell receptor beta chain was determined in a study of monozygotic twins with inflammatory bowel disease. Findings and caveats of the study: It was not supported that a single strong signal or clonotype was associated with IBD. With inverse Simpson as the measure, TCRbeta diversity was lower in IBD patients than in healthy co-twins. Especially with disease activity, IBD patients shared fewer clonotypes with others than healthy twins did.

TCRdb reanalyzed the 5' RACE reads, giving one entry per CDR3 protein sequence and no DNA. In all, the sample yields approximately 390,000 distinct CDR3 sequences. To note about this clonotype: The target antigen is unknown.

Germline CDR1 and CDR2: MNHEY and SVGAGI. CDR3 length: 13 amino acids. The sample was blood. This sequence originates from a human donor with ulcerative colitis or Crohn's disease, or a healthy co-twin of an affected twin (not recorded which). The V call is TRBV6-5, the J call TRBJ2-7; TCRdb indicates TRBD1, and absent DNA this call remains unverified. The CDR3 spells CASSPGYSYEQYF.